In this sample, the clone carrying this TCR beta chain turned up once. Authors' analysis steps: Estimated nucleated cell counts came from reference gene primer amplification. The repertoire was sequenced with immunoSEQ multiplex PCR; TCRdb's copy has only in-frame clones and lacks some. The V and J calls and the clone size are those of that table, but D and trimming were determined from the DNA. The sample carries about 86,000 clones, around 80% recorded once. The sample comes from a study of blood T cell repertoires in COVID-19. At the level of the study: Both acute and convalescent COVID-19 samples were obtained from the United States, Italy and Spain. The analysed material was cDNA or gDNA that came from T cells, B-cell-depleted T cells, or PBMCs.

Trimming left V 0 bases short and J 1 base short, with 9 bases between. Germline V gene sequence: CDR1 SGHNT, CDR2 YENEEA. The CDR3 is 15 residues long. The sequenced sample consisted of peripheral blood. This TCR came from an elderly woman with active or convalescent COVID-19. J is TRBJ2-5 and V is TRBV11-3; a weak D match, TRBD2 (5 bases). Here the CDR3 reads CASSLDTSGQETQYF. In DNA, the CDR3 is TGTGCCAGCAGCTTAGATACGAGCGGCCAAGAGACCCAGTACTTC.